Sequencing of this TCR beta chain was carried out in a study of a mutant IDH1 vaccine in newly diagnosed glioma. Overall study context: Of treated patients, roughly 62% were men and 37.5% women, averaging roughly 42 years. Therapy received beforehand was radiotherapy, temozolomide, or both, with most patients given both.

Described time point: baseline, week 1 (first vaccination visit). Treatment denoted: pre-vaccination baseline after standard-of-care therapy. CDR3 length: 14 amino acids. V lost 0 bases, J lost 4 bases, and 8 bases lay in between. The V gene's germline CDR1 is SGHRS and CDR2 YFSETQ. The study, taken as a whole, reports: Vaccination elicited immune responses in roughly 93% of patients. No link was apparently found between pseudoprogression and changes in top peripheral T cell clonotypes.

Remarks on this clone: Antigen: not known.

TCRdb keeps only in-frame clones here, not all; method: immunoSEQ multiplex PCR. The table shows approximately 100,000 clones, with roughly 90% occurring only once. This chain connects TRBV5-1 to TRBJ1-5; the D is unclear. This material consisted of PBMCs, taken from a glioma patient treated with radiotherapy, temozolomide or both. The sequence was collected from a woman aged 50 to 60 with glioma. The CDR3 nucleotides are TGCGCCAGCAGCTTGGGAGACGGTAATCAGCCCCAGCATTTT. Translating it yields CASSLGDGNQPQHF.